The 29 T cell receptor beta chains presented below share a single source sample, sequenced in a study of T cells after yellow fever vaccination. TCRdb recomputed calls from the 5' RACE reads with MiXCR, one row per CDR3 protein. The data show under 500,000 distinct CDR3 sequences, around a sixth seen once. The material was PBMCs, obtained before the yellow fever booster vaccination. The receptor set was obtained from a man aged 18 to 29 who received the YFV17D yellow fever vaccine.

This clonotype was counted at least ten times. This rearrangement joins TRBV2 to TRBJ2-1; D gene ambiguous. V was shortened by 5 bases and J by 5 bases, with 1 base between the two germline ends. Per the germline V gene, CDR1 is SNHLY and CDR2 is FYNNEI. The CDR3 spans 10 residues. The CDR3, as DNA: TGTGCCAGCAGTAACAATGAGCAGTTCTTC. It translates to CASSNNEQFF.

The CDR3 spells CASSEGQGIYGYTF. CDR3 in DNA: TGTGCCAGCAGCGAGGGACAGGGAATCTATGGCTACACCTTC. The chain joins TRBV7-8 to TRBJ1-2; 9 bases line up with TRBD1. CDR3 length: 14 residues. Trimming removed 5 bases from V and 4 bases from J; junction bases left unmatched: 5. The germline CDR1 and CDR2 sequences are SGHVS and FQNEAQ.

In its sample, this clonotype was seen a few times. The chain links TRBV2 to TRBJ1-4; D not certain. This CDR3 has 13 amino acids. Germline CDR1 and CDR2: SNHLY and FYNNEI. The V end was cut by 2 bases, the J end by 11 bases, with 12 bases between. The CDR3 DNA follows: TGTGCCAGCAGTGAAACCCAGCGGGATAAACTGTTTTTT. Protein: CASSETQRDKLFF.

This clonotype occurred a few times. J is TRBJ1-1 and V is TRBV7-9; D is uncertain. The CDR3 spans 13 residues. Trimming took 2 bases from V and 6 from J, leaving 10 bases between them. Looked up from germline, CDR1 is SEHNR and CDR2 is FQNEAQ (reference sequence). The CDR3: CASSLRREAEAFF. The DNA of the CDR3 is TGTGCCAGCAGCTTAAGGAGGGAAGCTGAAGCTTTCTTT.

This clonotype was recorded a few times. The chain has TRBV28 and TRBJ1-2; 7 bases align to TRBD1. Germline CDR1 is MDHEN and CDR2 is SYDVKM. The CDR3 contains 12 residues. V was clipped by 7 bases and J by 8 bases; unmatched bases: 7. The CDR3 protein is CASNDRAWGYTF. Here the CDR3 DNA reads TGTGCCAGCAACGACAGGGCTTGGGGCTACACCTTC.

This clonotype showed up just a few times. The V gene is TRBV7-2, the J gene TRBJ1-1; the match to TRBD1 covers 7 bases. Per germline, CDR1 SGHTA and CDR2 FQGNSA. V shed 5 bases and J 2 bases; nucleotides not matched to a gene: 5. There are 14 residues in the CDR3. CDR3: CASSVDRVNTEAFF. CDR3 in DNA: TGTGCCAGCAGCGTTGACAGGGTCAACACTGAAGCTTTCTTT. The variable domain in full, completed from reference TRBV7-2 and TRBJ1-1, reads GAGVSQSPSNKVTEKGKDVELRCDPISGHTALYWYRQSLGQGLEFLIYFQGNSAPDKSGLPSDRFSAERTGGSVSTLTIQRTQQEDSAVYLCASSVDRVNTEAFFGQGTRLTVV.

This clonotype was seen more than once but under ten times. The chain combines TRBV12-3 or TRBV12-4 with TRBJ2-3, with a possible D match to TRBD1 (6 bases). The CDR3 length is 15 residues. The germline V and J ends were trimmed by 6 bases and 0 bases, with 13 bases remaining between them. This chain's CDR3 is CASRSDRPSTDTQYF. In nucleotides, the CDR3 is TGTGCCAGCAGGTCGGACAGACCAAGCACAGATACGCAGTATTTT.

This clonotype has a handful of counts. The rearrangement uses TRBV5-1 and TRBJ2-1; a possible D gene is TRBD2 (6 bases). The CDR3 consists of 15 residues. The V end was cut by 4 bases, the J end by 9 bases, with 20 bases between. CDR1 is SGHRS and CDR2 is YFSETQ in the germline V gene. CDR3 loop: CASSLENGGVGEQFF. CDR3 bases: TGCGCCAGCAGCCTAGAAAATGGCGGGGTCGGTGAGCAGTTCTTC.

This chain connects TRBV7-2 to TRBJ2-7, with a weak D call TRBD2 (5 bases). The germline V and J ends were trimmed by 5 bases and 6 bases, with 17 bases remaining between them. In germline, CDR1 is SGHTA, CDR2 FQGNSA. This CDR3 comprises 14 residues. The CDR3 region is CASSPGGPWAEQYF. The CDR3 bases are TGTGCCAGCAGCCCAGGCGGGCCCTGGGCCGAGCAGTACTTC.

The table lists this clonotype with a few counts. This sequence joins TRBV29-1 and TRBJ1-6; 9 nucleotides align to TRBD1. V was pared by 5 bases and J by 10 bases, with 6 bases of the junction left unmatched. The germline V gene encodes CDR1 SQVTM and CDR2 ANQGSEA. This CDR3 is built from 13 residues. Here the CDR3 DNA reads TGCAGCGTTACGACAGGGGGTTTATCACCCCTCCACTTT. Translation: CSVTTGGLSPLHF.

This clonotype came up a few times. The genes are TRBV4-1 and TRBJ1-2; 12 bases map to TRBD1. Trimming removed 8 bases from V and 7 bases from J; junction bases left unmatched: 14. Germline CDR1 MGHRA, CDR2 YSYEKL. This CDR3 region has 16 residues. CDR3: CASFRGTGGVQGGYTF. For the CDR3, the DNA is TGCGCCAGCTTTCGAGGGACAGGGGGCGTGCAGGGTGGCTACACCTTC.

The chain links TRBV11-3 to TRBJ2-1, with 7 bases fitting TRBD2. The V and J ends lost 4 bases and 6 bases, in that order; junction bases with no gene match: 6. The CDR3 sequence is 14 residues long. Germline V gene data show CDR1 as SGHNT and CDR2 as YENEEA. The CDR3 is CASSSSGTINEQFF. CDR3 nucleotides: TGTGCCAGCAGCTCCAGCGGGACCATCAATGAGCAGTTCTTC.

This clonotype occurred a few times. This rearrangement joins TRBV28 to TRBJ2-3; D ambiguous. The CDR3 totals 13 residues. CDR1 and CDR2 from the germline V gene are MDHEN and SYDVKM. The germline V and J ends were trimmed by 7 bases and 0 bases, with 8 bases remaining between them. The CDR3, as DNA: TGTGCCAGCACCACCCCTAGCACAGATACGCAGTATTTT. It translates to CASTTPSTDTQYF.

In its sample, this clonotype was seen many times. The rearrangement uses TRBV5-5 and TRBJ2-1, with D tentatively TRBD2 (5 bases). V was shortened by 0 bases and J by 0 bases, with 7 bases between the two germline ends. CDR3 length: 15 residues. The V gene's germline CDR1 is SGHKS and CDR2 YYEKEE (reference sequence). The CDR3 bases are TGTGCCAGCAGCTTGGAAAGCGGCTCCTACAATGAGCAGTTCTTC. Its protein product is CASSLESGSYNEQFF.

This chain connects TRBV10-3 to TRBJ1-5; weak D call: TRBD1 (6 bases). Trimming removed 11 bases from V and 3 bases from J, with 14 bases in between. Germline loops: CDR1 ENHRY, CDR2 SYGVKD. The CDR3 loop spans 13 amino acids. The CDR3 reads CAPLRGLNQPQHF. Here the CDR3 DNA reads TGTGCCCCCCTTCGGGGGCTCAATCAGCCCCAGCATTTT.

The chain is built from TRBV4-2 and TRBJ2-6; D is perhaps TRBD1 (6 bases). The CDR3 runs 18 residues. The germline V gene has CDR1 LGHNA and CDR2 YNFKEQ. Trimming removed 1 base from V and 0 bases from J, with 13 bases in between. DNA of the CDR3: TGTGCCAGCAGCCAAGCTGTAGGGGGAAGCTCTGGGGCCAACGTCCTGACTTTC. This encodes CASSQAVGGSSGANVLTF.

This clonotype appeared a few times. The rearrangement links TRBV27 to TRBJ2-1; TRBD2 aligns across 8 bases. This CDR3 spans 15 amino acids. V lost 3 bases, J lost 3 bases, and 4 bases stayed unmatched. CDR1 is MNHEY, CDR2 SMNVEV, per germline (reference sequence). The CDR3 nucleotides read TGTGCCAGCAGTTTTGCGGGGGGCCTCTACAATGAGCAGTTCTTC. The encoded protein is CASSFAGGLYNEQFF.

This clonotype came up a few times. The rearrangement joins TRBV7-2 to TRBJ2-5; 8 bases map to TRBD2. Germline V gene sequence: CDR1 SGHTA, CDR2 FQGNSA. The V segment lost 1 base and the J segment 6 bases; nucleotides outside the gene matches: 4. The CDR3 covers 14 residues. CDR3 region: CASSLDTGGQTQYF. Written as DNA, the CDR3 is TGTGCCAGCAGCTTAGATACGGGGGGGCAGACCCAGTACTTC.

This clonotype has a count of ten or more. This sequence joins TRBV20-1 and TRBJ2-3; TRBD1 might be the D (5 bases). The CDR3 consists of 15 residues. Germline loops: CDR1 DFQATT, CDR2 SNEGSKA (reference sequence). Trimming removed 6 bases at V and 0 bases at J, with 16 bases between. In DNA, the CDR3 is TGCAGTGCCAGAATATTCAGGGTTAGCACAGATACGCAGTATTTT. Protein product: CSARIFRVSTDTQYF.

The chain couples TRBV27 to TRBJ2-1, with TRBD2 as a possible D gene (5 bases). Trimming removed 6 bases at V and 10 bases at J, with 19 bases between. CDR1 MNHEY and CDR2 SMNVEV come from the germline V gene (reference sequence). The CDR3 length is 14 residues. CDR3 nucleotide sequence: TGTGCCAGCAGCAGGACTCCCTATTCATGGGAGCAGTTCTTC. This codes for CASSRTPYSWEQFF.

This sequence joins TRBV6-1 and TRBJ1-1, with D unclear. The CDR3 extends over 11 amino acids. Germline loops: CDR1 MNHNS, CDR2 SASEGT. The V gene lost 8 bases and the J gene lost 2 bases, with 6 bases spanning the gap. The CDR3 DNA follows: TGTGCCAGCCTGTTTAACACTGAAGCTTTCTTT. Its protein product is CASLFNTEAFF.

In its sample, this clonotype was seen many times. The chain couples TRBV6-1 to TRBJ1-2, with 7 nucleotides matching TRBD1. The CDR3 length is 13 residues. Germline CDR1 reads MNHNS; CDR2 reads SASEGT. V lost 6 bases and J lost 4; bases outside the gene matches: 5. DNA for the CDR3: TGTGCCAGCAGAGCAGGACAGGTCTATGGCTACACCTTC. Protein: CASRAGQVYGYTF.

This clonotype was counted only a few times. The chain employs TRBV20-1 and TRBJ1-5, with TRBD1 as a possible D gene (6 bases). Trimming took 5 bases from V and 5 from J, leaving 16 bases between them. This CDR3 region has 14 residues. Germline lookup yields CDR1 DFQATT and CDR2 SNEGSKA (reference sequence). The CDR3 here is CSAWTTPGDQPQHF. The CDR3 DNA sequence: TGCAGTGCTTGGACTACCCCAGGGGATCAGCCCCAGCATTTT.

The chain links TRBV11-2 to TRBJ2-3, with 10 bases matching TRBD1. V trimming: 8 bases; J trimming: 6 bases; junction bases outside the gene matches: 11. The CDR3 has 15 amino acids. Per the germline V gene, CDR1 is SGHAT and CDR2 is FQNNGV. The CDR3 spells CASASGDRGSDTQYF. DNA for the CDR3: TGTGCCAGCGCTTCAGGGGACAGGGGCTCGGATACGCAGTATTTT.

This clonotype was counted between two and nine times. DNA of the CDR3: TGTGCCAGCAGCTTATTGGGGGGCTATGGCTACACCTTC. It codes for CASSLLGGYGYTF. The V call is TRBV7-3, the J call TRBJ1-2, with D possibly being TRBD1 (5 bases). Germline loops: CDR1 SGHTA, CDR2 FQGTGA. CDR3 length: 13 amino acids. Trimming took 2 bases from V and 4 from J, leaving 8 bases between them.

This clonotype was counted at least ten times. The chain is built from TRBV6-2 or TRBV6-3 and TRBJ2-1; D gene unclear. The CDR3 covers 14 residues. Germline CDR1 reads MNHEY; CDR2 reads SVGEGT. With 3 bases removed from V and 12 bases from J, the gap between germline ends came to 18 bases. The CDR3 nucleotides are TGTGCCAGCAGTTATACAACGGATCACCCTCGGCAGTTCTTC. Translation gives CASSYTTDHPRQFF.

Only a few counts were recorded for this clonotype. This sequence joins TRBV11-2 and TRBJ2-1; TRBD2 aligns across 7 bases. The V segment lost 6 bases and the J segment 2 bases; nucleotides outside the gene matches: 4. CDR1 SGHAT and CDR2 FQNNGV come from the germline V gene. The CDR3 is 14 amino acids. The DNA for the CDR3 is TGTGCCAGCAGAAGCGGGGAAGCCTACAATGAGCAGTTCTTC. Translated, it gives CASRSGEAYNEQFF.

This clonotype was detected only a few times. The genes are TRBV20-1 and TRBJ1-6, with 9 bases matching TRBD1. Germline V gene lookup returns CDR1 DFQATT and CDR2 SNEGSKA (reference sequence). J lost 4 bases, V lost 3 bases, and 7 bases had no gene match. This CDR3 contains 16 residues. The CDR3 DNA reads as TGCAGTGCTAGGTTCGGGACAGGGACTTATAATTCACCCCTCCACTTT. Its protein product is CSARFGTGTYNSPLHF.

This clonotype has just a few counts. CDR3: CSAISLAGHASTDTQYF. In DNA form, the CDR3 reads TGCAGTGCTATAAGCCTAGCGGGGCATGCTAGCACAGATACGCAGTATTTT. V and J are TRBV20-1 and TRBJ2-3; TRBD2 matches 9 bases. The CDR3 loop spans 17 amino acids. V shed 4 bases, J shed 0 bases, and the junction held 11 bases outside the gene matches. The germline V gene has CDR1 DFQATT and CDR2 SNEGSKA (reference sequence).